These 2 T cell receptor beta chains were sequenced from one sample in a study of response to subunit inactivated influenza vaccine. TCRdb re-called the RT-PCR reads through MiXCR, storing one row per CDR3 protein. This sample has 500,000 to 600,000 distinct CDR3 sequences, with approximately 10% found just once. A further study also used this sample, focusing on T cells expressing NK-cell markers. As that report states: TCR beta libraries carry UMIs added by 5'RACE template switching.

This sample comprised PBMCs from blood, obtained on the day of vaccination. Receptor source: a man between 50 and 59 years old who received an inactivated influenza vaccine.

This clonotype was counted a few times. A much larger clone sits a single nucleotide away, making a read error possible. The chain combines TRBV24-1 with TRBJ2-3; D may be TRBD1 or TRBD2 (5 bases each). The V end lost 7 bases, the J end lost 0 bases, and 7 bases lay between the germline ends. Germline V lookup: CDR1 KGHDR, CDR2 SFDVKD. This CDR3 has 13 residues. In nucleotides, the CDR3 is TGTGCCACCAGCCGGGACAGCACAGATACGCAGTATTTT. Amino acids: CATSRDSTDTQYF.

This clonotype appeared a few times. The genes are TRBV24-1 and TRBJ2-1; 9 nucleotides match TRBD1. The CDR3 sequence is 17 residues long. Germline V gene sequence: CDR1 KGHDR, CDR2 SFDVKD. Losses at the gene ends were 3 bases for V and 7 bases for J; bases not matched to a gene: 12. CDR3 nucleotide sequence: TGTGCCACCAGTGATGACACCGGGACAGGGTTGAGGAATGAGCAGTTCTTC. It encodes CATSDDTGTGLRNEQFF.